The 29 T cell receptor beta chains below come from one sample, sequenced in a study of blood T cell repertoires in COVID-19. Here immunoSEQ multiplex PCR was the method, and the copy in TCRdb shows in-frame clones only, minus some. The sample comprises about 28,000 clones, approximately 90% of which are singletons, and about 5.6% rests with the top ten. Material for sequencing was peripheral blood. The receptors shown here come from a man aged 60 to 75 with active COVID-19.

The chain combines TRBV6-5 with TRBJ2-1; tentative D call: TRBD1 (5 bases). Germline lookup yields CDR1 MNHEY and CDR2 SVGAGI. The CDR3 has 16 amino acids. V dropped 2 bases and J dropped 0 bases, with 11 bases sitting between them. CDR3: CASSYTTGNSYNEQFF. The CDR3 region has the DNA TGTGCCAGCAGTTACACCACAGGAAACTCCTACAATGAGCAGTTCTTC.

This sequence joins TRBV6-5 and TRBJ2-7; D remains unclear. V lost 4 bases, J lost 3 bases, and 7 bases lay in between. The V gene's germline CDR1 is MNHEY and CDR2 SVGAGI. The CDR3 runs 12 residues. CDR3: CASSSRIYEQYF. The CDR3 bases are TGTGCCAGCAGTTCGCGCATCTACGAGCAGTACTTC.

The chain uses TRBV28 and TRBJ1-5; 8 bases are a match to TRBD1. The CDR3 extends over 14 amino acids. The V and J ends lost 10 bases and 6 bases, in that order; junction bases with no gene match: 11. Germline CDR1 and CDR2: MDHEN and SYDVKM. The CDR3 loop is CATWTGSISQPQHF. Written as DNA, the CDR3 is TGTGCCACTTGGACAGGGAGCATTAGTCAGCCCCAGCATTTT.

CDR3 sequence reads: CASRGGDQPQHF. Here the CDR3 DNA reads TGTGCCAGCAGGGGGGGGGATCAGCCCCAGCATTTT. The chain has TRBV28 and TRBJ1-5; a possible D gene is TRBD1 (5 bases). V lost 6 bases, J lost 5 bases, and 8 bases lay in between. The CDR3 loop spans 12 amino acids. The germline V gene has CDR1 MDHEN and CDR2 SYDVKM.

This clone is hyperexpanded by share. The chain recombines TRBV1 with TRBJ2-7; the tabulated D call, TRBD1, remains unverified against the DNA. TRBV1 is assigned pseudogene status. The CDR3 has 10 residues. CDR3 sequence: CTSSRDRDHF. The CDR3 region has the DNA TGCACCAGCAGCCGGGACAGGGATCACTTC.

This chain joins TRBV5-1 and TRBJ2-5; maybe TRBD1 (8 bases). The V gene's germline CDR1 is SGHRS and CDR2 YFSETQ. Between the trimmed V and J ends, which lost 3 bases and 7 bases, there was a span of 13 bases. The CDR3 is made up of 13 amino acids. The CDR3 sequence: CASSSTGEGTQYF. CDR3 DNA: TGCGCCAGCAGCTCGACAGGGGAGGGGACCCAGTACTTC.

The chain combines TRBV5-5 with TRBJ1-3; unclear D gene. The V end was cut by 5 bases, the J end by 0 bases, with 6 bases between. From germline, CDR1 is SGHKS and CDR2 YYEKEE (reference sequence). The CDR3 has 13 amino acids. The CDR3 DNA is TGTGCCAGCAGAACAGCCTCTGGAAACACCATATATTTT. Its translation: CASRTASGNTIYF.

The chain joins TRBV5-6 to TRBJ1-1, with 12 bases identical to TRBD1. Germline V gene data show CDR1 as SGHDT and CDR2 as YYEEEE. The CDR3 has 15 residues. Losses at the gene ends were 4 bases for V and 7 bases for J; bases not matched to a gene: 8. The CDR3 region is CASSAGTGGYGEAFF. The CDR3 DNA reads as TGTGCCAGCAGCGCCGGGACAGGGGGCTATGGTGAAGCTTTCTTT.

J is TRBJ2-7 and V is TRBV12-5, with D possibly matching TRBD1 (6 bases). V lost 0 bases and J 5 bases, leaving 26 bases between the germline ends. CDR3 length equals 19 residues. The germline CDR1 and CDR2 sequences are LGHNT and FRNRAP. CDR3 in DNA: TGTGCTAGTGGTTTGGTTATTCCACTCGGGATCAGGGGTTGGAACGAGCAGTACTTC. Residues: CASGLVIPLGIRGWNEQYF.

This clone occurred once. The chain recombines TRBV7-9 with TRBJ1-1; perhaps TRBD1 as D (5 bases). The V gene's germline CDR1 is SEHNR and CDR2 FQNEAQ (reference sequence). Trimming took 5 bases from V and 4 from J, leaving 11 bases between them. The CDR3 length is 13 residues. Here the CDR3 reads CASSNAGGTEAFF. The CDR3 DNA follows: TGTGCCAGCAGCAACGCGGGGGGCACTGAAGCTTTCTTT.

The chain joins TRBV5-4 to TRBJ2-1, with a weak D call TRBD1 (6 bases). V lost 2 bases to trimming and J lost 7 bases, with 16 bases between them. The CDR3 totals 15 residues. Germline assignment: CDR1 SGHNT and CDR2 YYREEE (reference sequence). Here the CDR3 reads CASSLGTREWNEQFF. CDR3 nucleotides: TGTGCCAGCAGCTTAGGGACAAGGGAGTGGAATGAGCAGTTCTTC.

This clone has just one count. This chain joins TRBV5-1 and TRBJ2-2; D possibly corresponds to TRBD1 (5 bases). CDR1 and CDR2 (germline): SGHRS, YFSETQ. The CDR3 spans 14 residues. Trimming removed 4 bases at V and 0 bases at J, with 7 bases between. The CDR3 nucleotides are TGCGCCAGCAGCCCACAGGCGAACACCGGGGAGCTGTTTTTT. Protein product: CASSPQANTGELFF.

This clone was recorded only once. The chain recombines TRBV28 with TRBJ1-4, with 10 bases matching TRBD1. Germline V gives CDR1 MDHEN, CDR2 SYDVKM. V gave up 10 bases and J gave up 6 bases; unmatched junction bases: 5. The CDR3 totals 13 residues. The CDR3 loop reads CATSTGGYEKLFF. In nucleotides, the CDR3 is TGTGCCACTTCGACAGGGGGCTATGAAAAACTGTTTTTT.

This chain joins TRBV2 and TRBJ1-1; no clear D. The CDR3 runs 12 residues. V was pared by 3 bases and J by 7 bases, with 9 bases between. Germline-derived CDR1 and CDR2 are SNHLY and FYNNEI. The CDR3 here is CASSEGFGEAFF. In DNA form, the CDR3 reads TGTGCCAGCAGTGAGGGCTTCGGTGAAGCTTTCTTT.

The chain recombines TRBV6-5 with TRBJ1-1; D possibly corresponds to TRBD1 (5 bases). The CDR3 spans 13 residues. CDR1 MNHEY and CDR2 SVGAGI come from the germline V gene. The germline V and J ends were trimmed by 2 bases and 2 bases, with 6 bases remaining between them. CDR3 amino acids: CASSYTGNTEAFF. Written as DNA, the CDR3 is TGTGCCAGCAGTTACACAGGTAACACTGAAGCTTTCTTT.

Only one count was recorded for this clone. The chain combines TRBV9 with TRBJ2-3; TRBD2 agrees at 10 bases. With V trimmed by 4 bases and J by 1 base, 3 bases remained unmatched. This CDR3 contains 15 residues. CDR1 and CDR2 from the germline V gene are SGDLS and YYNGEE. The CDR3 nucleotides are TGTGCCAGCAGCCTAACTAGCGGGGGCACAGATACGCAGTATTTT. Protein sequence: CASSLTSGGTDTQYF.

Here the CDR3 reads CASSERGRSTDTQYF. CDR3 sequence (DNA): TGTGCCAGCAGCGAGCGGGGGAGGAGCACAGATACGCAGTATTTT. The gene calls are TRBV9 and TRBJ2-3; 8 bases agree with TRBD2. CDR3 size: 15 residues. With 3 bases clipped from V and 0 bases from J, the junction kept 3 bases outside the gene matches. Germline CDR1 SGDLS, CDR2 YYNGEE.

This rearrangement joins TRBV27 to TRBJ2-3, with D perhaps TRBD1 (6 bases). Trimming took 5 bases from V and 6 from J, leaving 12 bases between them. The CDR3 loop spans 13 amino acids. Germline CDR1 reads MNHEY; CDR2 reads SMNVEV (reference sequence). The CDR3, as DNA: TGTGCCAGCAGTCCCACAGGGATCGATACGCAGTATTTT. This encodes CASSPTGIDTQYF.

The J gene is TRBJ1-2, the V gene TRBV30; tentatively, D is TRBD1 (5 bases). CDR1 GTSNPN and CDR2 SVGIG come from the germline V gene (reference sequence). CDR3 length: 15 residues. The ends were cut back, 5 bases at V and 8 bases at J, with 24 bases in the middle. The CDR3 sequence is CAWGRQGGALGGYTF. As DNA, the CDR3 is TGTGCCTGGGGGCGGCAGGGAGGGGCCCTAGGAGGCTACACCTTC.

This chain links TRBV12-2 with TRBJ1-3; the table gives TRBD1 as D, unverified against the DNA. TRBV12-2 is noted as a pseudogene. The CDR3 is made up of 16 amino acids. DNA for the CDR3: TGTGCAAGTCGCCCTGCCGGGACAGTTACTGGAAACACCATATATTTT. It specifies CASRPAGTVTGNTIYF.

The chain uses TRBV6-6 and TRBJ1-1, with a possible D match to TRBD1 (5 bases). This CDR3 spans 13 amino acids. The germline CDR1 and CDR2 sequences are MNHNY and SVGAGI (reference sequence). The CDR3 sequence: CCTGTPGTTEAFF. CDR3 sequence (DNA): TGTTGTACAGGAACCCCAGGAACCACTGAAGCTTTCTTT.

The rearrangement joins TRBV10-2 to TRBJ1-2, with 8 nucleotides matching TRBD1. J was trimmed by 6 bases and V by 7 bases; bases with no gene match: 4. Germline V gene lookup returns CDR1 WSHSY and CDR2 SAAADI. This CDR3 is 12 amino acids long. The CDR3 loop is CASMLQGDGYTF. DNA of the CDR3: TGCGCCAGCATGCTACAGGGGGATGGCTACACCTTC.

The chain couples TRBV12-2 to TRBJ1-4. TRBV12-2 is designated a pseudogene. This CDR3 comprises 15 residues. As DNA, the CDR3 is TGTGCAAGTCGCTTAGTGCGGGGTTCAGGAGAAAAACTGTTTTTT. It is translated as CASRLVRGSGEKLFF.

The chain carries TRBV6-6 and TRBJ1-6, with D tentatively TRBD1 (6 bases). Germline CDR1 MNHNY, CDR2 SVGAGI (reference sequence). This CDR3 has 15 amino acids. Trimming cost V 4 bases and J 7 bases, with 14 bases left between them. DNA of the CDR3: TGTGCCAGCAGTTCCCAAGGGGGGGCAAATTCACCCCTCCACTTT. It encodes CASSSQGGANSPLHF.

The chain uses TRBV19 and TRBJ2-2; no clear D. Germline V gene data show CDR1 as LNHDA and CDR2 as SQIVND (reference sequence). The CDR3 is made up of 15 amino acids. The ends were cut back, 4 bases at V and 3 bases at J, with 12 bases in the middle. The CDR3 nucleotides read TGTGCCAGTAGTACCGGCCCGGCGGACACCGGGGAGCTGTTTTTT. Translated, it gives CASSTGPADTGELFF.

CDR3 sequence reads: CASGQGGGTDTQYF. The CDR3 nucleotides are TGTGCCAGTGGACAGGGAGGAGGCACAGATACGCAGTATTTT. V is TRBV19 and J is TRBJ2-3; 8 bases align to TRBD1. Trimming took 8 bases from V and 1 from J; bases not matched to a gene: 5. The CDR3 contains 14 residues. Germline V gives CDR1 LNHDA, CDR2 SQIVND (reference sequence).

The CDR3 DNA is TGCGCCAGCAGCCAAGGGACAGGGACGAACACCGGGGAGCTGTTTTTT. The encoded protein is CASSQGTGTNTGELFF. The chain carries TRBV4-1 and TRBJ2-2; TRBD1 matches 8 bases. V lost 1 base, J lost 0 bases, and 1 base stayed unmatched. Germline-derived CDR1 and CDR2 are MGHRA and YSYEKL. This CDR3 is built from 16 residues.

The chain links TRBV6-5 to TRBJ2-7, with 7 bases identical to TRBD2. J was trimmed by 0 bases and V by 8 bases; bases with no gene match: 10. The CDR3 runs 15 residues. CDR1 and CDR2 (germline): MNHEY, SVGAGI. The CDR3 DNA follows: TGTGCCAGCCGATCGGGCGGGGGAGGCTCCTACGAGCAGTACTTC. Protein sequence: CASRSGGGGSYEQYF.

The V and J genes are TRBV15 and TRBJ2-5, with D uncertain. CDR3 length: 12 amino acids. The germline CDR1 and CDR2 sequences are LNHNV and YYDKDF (reference sequence). V lost 6 bases and J 5 bases, leaving 10 bases between the germline ends. The DNA of the CDR3 is TGTGCCACCAGTCGACTGGAGGAGACCCAGTACTTC. It specifies CATSRLEETQYF. The variable domain in full, completed from reference TRBV15 and TRBJ2-5, reads DAMVIQNPRYQVTQFGKPVTLSCSQTLNHNVMYWYQQKSSQAPKLLFHYYDKDFNNEADTPDNFQSRRPNTSFCFLDIRSPGLGDTAMYLCATSRLEETQYFGPGTRLLVL.